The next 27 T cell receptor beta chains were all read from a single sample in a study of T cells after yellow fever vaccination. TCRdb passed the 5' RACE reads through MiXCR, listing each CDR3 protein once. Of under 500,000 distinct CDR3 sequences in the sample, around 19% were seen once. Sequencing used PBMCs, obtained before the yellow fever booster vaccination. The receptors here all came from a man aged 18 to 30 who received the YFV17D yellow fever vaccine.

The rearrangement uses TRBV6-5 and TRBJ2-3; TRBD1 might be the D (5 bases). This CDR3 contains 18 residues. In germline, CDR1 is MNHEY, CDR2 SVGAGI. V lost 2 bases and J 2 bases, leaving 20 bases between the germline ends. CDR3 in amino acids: CASSYRSRTRTHTDTQYF. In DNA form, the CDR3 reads TGTGCCAGCAGTTACCGTTCCCGGACACGCACTCACACAGATACGCAGTATTTT.

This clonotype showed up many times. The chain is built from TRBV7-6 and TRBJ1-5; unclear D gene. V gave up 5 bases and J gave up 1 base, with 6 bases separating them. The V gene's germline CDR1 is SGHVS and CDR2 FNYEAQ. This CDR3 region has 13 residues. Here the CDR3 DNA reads TGTGCCAGCAGCCGGGCAAGCAATCAGCCCCAGCATTTT. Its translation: CASSRASNQPQHF. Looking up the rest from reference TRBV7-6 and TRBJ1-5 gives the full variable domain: GAGVSQSPRYKVTKRGQDVALRCDPISGHVSLYWYRQALGQGPEFLTYFNYEAQQDKSGLPNDRFSAERPEGSISTLTIQRTEQRDSAMYRCASSRASNQPQHFGDGTRLSIL.

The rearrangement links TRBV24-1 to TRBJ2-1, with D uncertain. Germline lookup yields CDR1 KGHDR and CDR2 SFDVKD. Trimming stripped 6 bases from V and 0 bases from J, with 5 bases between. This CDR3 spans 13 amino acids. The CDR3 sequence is CATSTSSYNEQFF. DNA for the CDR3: TGTGCCACCAGTACAAGCTCCTACAATGAGCAGTTCTTC.

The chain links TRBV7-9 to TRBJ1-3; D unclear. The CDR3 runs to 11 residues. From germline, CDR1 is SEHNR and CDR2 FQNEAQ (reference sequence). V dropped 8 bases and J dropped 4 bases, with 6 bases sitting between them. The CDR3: CASSRGNTIYF. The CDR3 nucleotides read TGTGCCAGCTCCCGAGGAAACACCATATATTTT.

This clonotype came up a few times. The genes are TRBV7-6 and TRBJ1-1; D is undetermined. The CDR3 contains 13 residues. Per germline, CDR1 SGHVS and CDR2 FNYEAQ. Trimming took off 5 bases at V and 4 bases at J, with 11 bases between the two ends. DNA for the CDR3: TGTGCCAGCAGCCAAACCTGGGGCACTGAAGCTTTCTTT. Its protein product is CASSQTWGTEAFF.

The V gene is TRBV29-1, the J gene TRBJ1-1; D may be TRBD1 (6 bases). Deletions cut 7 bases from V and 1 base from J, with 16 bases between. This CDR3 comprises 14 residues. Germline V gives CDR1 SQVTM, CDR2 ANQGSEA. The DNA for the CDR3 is TGCAGCGCCCAATCGGACAGTGGGAACACTGAAGCTTTCTTT. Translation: CSAQSDSGNTEAFF.

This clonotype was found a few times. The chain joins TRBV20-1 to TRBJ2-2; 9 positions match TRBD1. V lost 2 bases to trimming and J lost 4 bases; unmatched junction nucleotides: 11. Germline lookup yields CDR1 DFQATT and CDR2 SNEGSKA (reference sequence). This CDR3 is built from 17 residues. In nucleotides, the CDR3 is TGCAGTGCTAGAAGGTCGGAGGGACAGGGAAGCACCGGGGAGCTGTTTTTT. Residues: CSARRSEGQGSTGELFF.

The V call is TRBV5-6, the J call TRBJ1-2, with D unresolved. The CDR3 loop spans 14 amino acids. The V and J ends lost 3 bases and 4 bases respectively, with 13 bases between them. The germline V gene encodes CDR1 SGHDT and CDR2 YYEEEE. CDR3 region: CASSYEHRVYGYTF. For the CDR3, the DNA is TGTGCCAGCAGCTACGAACACAGAGTCTATGGCTACACCTTC.

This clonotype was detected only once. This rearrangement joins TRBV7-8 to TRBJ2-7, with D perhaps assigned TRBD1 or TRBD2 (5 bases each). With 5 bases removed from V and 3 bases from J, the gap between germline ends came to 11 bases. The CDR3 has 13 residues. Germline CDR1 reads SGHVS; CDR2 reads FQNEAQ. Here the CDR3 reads CASSGGFNYEQYF. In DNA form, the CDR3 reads TGTGCCAGCAGCGGGGGATTCAACTACGAGCAGTACTTC.

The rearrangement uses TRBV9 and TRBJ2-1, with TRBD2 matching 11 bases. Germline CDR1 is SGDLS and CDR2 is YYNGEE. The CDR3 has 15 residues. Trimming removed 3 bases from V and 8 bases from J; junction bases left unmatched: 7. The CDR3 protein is CASSGSGGAVDEQFF. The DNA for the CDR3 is TGTGCCAGCAGCGGTAGCGGGGGGGCTGTGGATGAGCAGTTCTTC.

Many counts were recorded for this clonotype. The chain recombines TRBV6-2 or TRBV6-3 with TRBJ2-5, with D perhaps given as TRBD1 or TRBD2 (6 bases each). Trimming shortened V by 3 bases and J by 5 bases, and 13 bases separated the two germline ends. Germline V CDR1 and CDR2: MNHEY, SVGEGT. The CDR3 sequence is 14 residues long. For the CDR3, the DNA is TGTGCCAGCAGTTATGAGGGGGGCACTGAGACCCAGTACTTC. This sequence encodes CASSYEGGTETQYF.

CDR3 region: CASSSSGVNEQFF. CDR3 coding DNA: TGTGCCAGCAGCTCCTCGGGTGTAAATGAGCAGTTCTTC. The genes are TRBV7-3 and TRBJ2-1; unclear D gene. The CDR3 is 13 residues long. V lost 4 bases, J lost 7 bases, and 11 bases lay in between. The germline V gene has CDR1 SGHTA and CDR2 FQGTGA.

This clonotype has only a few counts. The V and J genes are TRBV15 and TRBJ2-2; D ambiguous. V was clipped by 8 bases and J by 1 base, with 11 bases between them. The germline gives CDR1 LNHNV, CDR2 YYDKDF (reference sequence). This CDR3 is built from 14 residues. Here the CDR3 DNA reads TGTGCCACCGGCCGCGAGGAGAACACCGGGGAGCTGTTTTTT. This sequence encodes CATGREENTGELFF.

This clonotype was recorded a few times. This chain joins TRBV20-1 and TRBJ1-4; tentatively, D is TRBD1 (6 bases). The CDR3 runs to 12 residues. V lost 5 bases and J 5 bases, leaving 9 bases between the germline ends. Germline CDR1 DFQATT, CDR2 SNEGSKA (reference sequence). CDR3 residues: CSASGDNEKLFF. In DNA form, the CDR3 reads TGCAGTGCTTCAGGGGACAATGAAAAACTGTTTTTT.

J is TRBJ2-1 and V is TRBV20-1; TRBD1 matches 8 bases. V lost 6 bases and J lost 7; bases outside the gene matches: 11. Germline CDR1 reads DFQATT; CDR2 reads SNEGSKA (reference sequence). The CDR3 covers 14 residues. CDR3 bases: TGCAGTGCAGACCGACAGGGGAGGTATAATGAGCAGTTCTTC. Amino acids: CSADRQGRYNEQFF.

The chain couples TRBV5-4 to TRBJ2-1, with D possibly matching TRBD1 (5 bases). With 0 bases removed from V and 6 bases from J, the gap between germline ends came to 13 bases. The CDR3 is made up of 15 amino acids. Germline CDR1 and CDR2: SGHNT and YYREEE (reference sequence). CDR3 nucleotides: TGTGCCAGCAGCTTGGGGCCAGGGCCGGGCAATGAGCAGTTCTTC. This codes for CASSLGPGPGNEQFF. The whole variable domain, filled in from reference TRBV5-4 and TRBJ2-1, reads ETGVTQSPTHLIKTRGQQVTLRCSSQSGHNTVSWYQQALGQGPQFIFQYYREEENGRGNFPPRFSGLQFPNYSSELNVNALELDDSALYLCASSLGPGPGNEQFFGPGTRLTVL.

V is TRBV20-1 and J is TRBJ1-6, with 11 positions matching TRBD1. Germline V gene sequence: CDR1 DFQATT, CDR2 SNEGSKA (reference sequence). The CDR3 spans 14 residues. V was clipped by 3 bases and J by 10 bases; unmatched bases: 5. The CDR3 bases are TGCAGTGCTAGTCAGGGACAGGGGGGATCACCCCTCCACTTT. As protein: CSASQGQGGSPLHF.

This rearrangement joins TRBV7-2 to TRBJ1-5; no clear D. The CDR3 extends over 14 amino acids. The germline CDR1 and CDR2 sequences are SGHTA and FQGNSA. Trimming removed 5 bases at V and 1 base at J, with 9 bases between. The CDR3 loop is CASSPSRSNQPQHF. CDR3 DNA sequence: TGTGCCAGCAGCCCAAGCCGGAGCAATCAGCCCCAGCATTTT.

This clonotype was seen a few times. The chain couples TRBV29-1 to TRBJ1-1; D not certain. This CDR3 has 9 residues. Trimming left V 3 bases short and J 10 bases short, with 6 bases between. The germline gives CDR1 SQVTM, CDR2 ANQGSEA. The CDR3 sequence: CSVEHGAFF. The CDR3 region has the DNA TGCAGCGTTGAGCACGGAGCTTTCTTT.

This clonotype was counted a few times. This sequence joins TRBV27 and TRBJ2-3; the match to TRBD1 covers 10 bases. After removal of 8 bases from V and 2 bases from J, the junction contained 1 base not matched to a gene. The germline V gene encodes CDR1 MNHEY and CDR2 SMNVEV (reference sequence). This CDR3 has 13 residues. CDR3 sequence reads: CASGTGDTDTQYF. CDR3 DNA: TGTGCCAGCGGGACAGGGGACACAGATACGCAGTATTTT.

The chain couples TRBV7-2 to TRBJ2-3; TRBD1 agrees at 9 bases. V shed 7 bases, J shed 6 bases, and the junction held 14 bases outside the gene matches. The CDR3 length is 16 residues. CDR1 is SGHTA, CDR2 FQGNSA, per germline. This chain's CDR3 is CASTDGPGQGMDTQYF. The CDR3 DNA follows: TGTGCCAGCACCGATGGGCCGGGACAGGGAATGGATACGCAGTATTTT. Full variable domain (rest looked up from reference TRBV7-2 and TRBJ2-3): GAGVSQSPSNKVTEKGKDVELRCDPISGHTALYWYRQSLGQGLEFLIYFQGNSAPDKSGLPSDRFSAERTGGSVSTLTIQRTQQEDSAVYLCASTDGPGQGMDTQYFGPGTRLTVL.

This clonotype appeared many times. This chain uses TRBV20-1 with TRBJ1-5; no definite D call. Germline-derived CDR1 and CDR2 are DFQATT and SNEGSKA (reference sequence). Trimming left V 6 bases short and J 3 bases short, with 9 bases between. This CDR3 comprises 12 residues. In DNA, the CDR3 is TGCAGTGCAAGGCAGCACAATCAGCCCCAGCATTTT. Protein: CSARQHNQPQHF.

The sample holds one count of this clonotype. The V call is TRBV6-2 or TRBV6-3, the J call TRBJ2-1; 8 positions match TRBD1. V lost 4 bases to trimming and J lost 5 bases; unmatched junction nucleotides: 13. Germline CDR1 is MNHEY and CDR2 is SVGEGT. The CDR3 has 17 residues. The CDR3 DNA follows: TGTGCCAGCAGTTCTCTAGGATTCGGGACAGGCCACAATGAGCAGTTCTTC. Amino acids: CASSSLGFGTGHNEQFF.

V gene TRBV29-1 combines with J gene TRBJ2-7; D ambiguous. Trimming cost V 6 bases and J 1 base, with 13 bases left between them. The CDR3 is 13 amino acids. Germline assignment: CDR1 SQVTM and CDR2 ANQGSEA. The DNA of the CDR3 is TGCAGCGTCGTGGCGAGTAAGTCCTACGAGCAGTACTTC. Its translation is CSVVASKSYEQYF.

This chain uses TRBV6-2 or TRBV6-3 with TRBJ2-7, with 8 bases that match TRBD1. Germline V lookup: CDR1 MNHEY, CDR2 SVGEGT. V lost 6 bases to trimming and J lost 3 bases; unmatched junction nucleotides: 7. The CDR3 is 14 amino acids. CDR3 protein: CASRTGTGGYEQYV. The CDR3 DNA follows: TGTGCCAGCAGGACGGGAACAGGGGGCTACGAGCAGTACGTC.

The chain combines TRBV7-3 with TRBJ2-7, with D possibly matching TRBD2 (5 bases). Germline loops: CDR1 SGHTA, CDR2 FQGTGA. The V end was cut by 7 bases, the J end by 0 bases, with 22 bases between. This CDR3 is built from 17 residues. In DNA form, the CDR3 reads TGTGCCAGCACCCAGGAGGTGGAGATTTCGAGCTCCTACGAGCAGTACTTC. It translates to CASTQEVEISSSYEQYF.

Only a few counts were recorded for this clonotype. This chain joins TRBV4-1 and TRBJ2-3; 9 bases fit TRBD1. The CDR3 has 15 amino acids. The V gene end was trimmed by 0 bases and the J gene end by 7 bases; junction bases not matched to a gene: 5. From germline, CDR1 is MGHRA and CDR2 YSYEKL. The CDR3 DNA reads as TGCGCCAGCAGCCAAGAGGGACAGGGCACTTATACGCAGTATTTT. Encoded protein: CASSQEGQGTYTQYF.